The T cell receptor beta chain under discussion was sequenced for a study of graft-versus-host responses after intestinal transplantation. General study points: Recipient marrow harbored GvH clones, some of which surfaced first in ileum or blood.

Germline lookup yields CDR1 MNHEY and CDR2 SVGAGI. This CDR3 has 15 residues. With 2 bases removed from V and 0 bases from J, the gap between germline ends came to 10 bases. Repertoires were generated with immunoSEQ multiplex PCR, while TCRdb's copy carries only in-frame clones and drops some. The sample lists more than 65,000 clones; approximately 88% were seen once. This clone was recorded once. Antigen unknown. This clonotype originated in a human donor who received an intestinal transplant. The sample here was unstimulated CD4+ T cells sorted from spleen or lymph node cells, taken before intestinal transplant. V and J are TRBV6-5 and TRBJ1-2; D gene unclear. The CDR3 region is CASSYVRTANYGYTF. CDR3 coding DNA: TGTGCCAGCAGTTACGTACGAACAGCTAACTATGGCTACACCTTC.